Here is one TCR beta chain with its context. V was cut by 5 bases and J by 3 bases, with 14 bases left in between. Germline assignment: CDR1 SGHTA and CDR2 FQGNSA. The CDR3 runs 15 residues. This entry belongs to a study of beta chain features in type 1 diabetes. Reverse transcribing all isolated RNA meant expressed TCRB transcripts were sequenced. The repertoire was sequenced with immunoSEQ multiplex PCR; TCRdb's copy has only in-frame clones and lacks some. This sample yields roughly 370,000 clones, of which roughly 14% are seen a single time; about 0.04% belongs to the top ten. The source material was naive CD4+ T cells from blood. V gene TRBV7-2 combines with J gene TRBJ2-1, with D possibly TRBD1 on 6 matching bases. This receptor was obtained from a man younger than 45 in good health. CDR3 nucleotides: TGTGCCAGCAGCGTCGGCAGGGGAATCTACAATGAGCAGTTCTTC. This encodes CASSVGRGIYNEQFF. The full variable domain, completed using reference TRBV7-2 and TRBJ2-1, is GAGVSQSPSNKVTEKGKDVELRCDPISGHTALYWYRQSLGQGLEFLIYFQGNSAPDKSGLPSDRFSAERTGGSVSTLTIQRTQQEDSAVYLCASSVGRGIYNEQFFGPGTRLTVL.